This T cell receptor beta chain was sequenced in a study of siplizumab effects on memory and regulatory T cells (dated by TCRdb to between 2017 and 2020). Describing the broader study: The study examined how the anti-CD2 antibody siplizumab affects alloreactive T-cell subsets in allogeneic mixed lymphocyte reactions built from human PBMCs. General findings and caveats noted by the study authors: No functional confirmation was obtained for the suppressive function of proliferating Tregs from siplizumab cultures. Roughly 80-97% of proliferating CD4+ or CD8+ clones could not be assigned a naive or memory phenotype. Unstimulated naive T cells appeared to be more diverse than memory T cells, and naive cells seemed to make a substantial contribution to the alloresponse. Of the alloreactive CD4+ clones that could be mapped, the Treg-derived share averaged around 70% with siplizumab compared with around 25% in control reactions. Sequences below about 10^-5 frequency were poorly captured, so only a minor fraction of alloreactive clones could be mapped to unstimulated subsets. Siplizumab significantly lowered the cumulative frequency of alloreactive sequences that could be traced to unstimulated CD4+ memory T cells.

CDR1 and CDR2, looked up from the germline V gene, are SNHLY and FYNNEI. Including the terminal cysteine and phenylalanine, the CDR3 comprises 12 residues. The only DNA kept is the CDR3, 36 bases in frame from the first base. V is cut by 7 bases and J by 1 base, and the space between the germline ends is 7 bases. Of note for this clone: No antigen is known for it. Base qualities are not at hand, and no much larger clone is one base apart.

Preparation of the library involved the immunoSEQ multiplex PCR assay. About 10^5 TCR templates per sample were assayed by the deep sequencing platform. Genomic DNA extracted from sorted T cells was used for TCRbeta CDR3 sequencing. The original methods were these. The R programming language was used for the clonal analysis of the TCRbeta CDR3 data. Alloreactive CD4+ and CD8+ clones were defined by comparing unstimulated samples with post-reaction CFSE-low samples. Regulatory or non-regulatory origin was assigned to alloreactive CD4+ clones by matching of sequences to sorted unstimulated Treg and non-Treg repertoires. TCRdb obtained this table from immuneACCESS and retained in-frame rearrangements with V and J assigned. These tables miss some clones; where compared with another copy, unresolved V genes account for less than half of the shortfall, and the remainder is unexplained. That table supplies the V and J calls and clone size; D and trimming were determined from the DNA. The sample table contains approximately 100,000 clones; only one count was recorded for just over 90% of them. Roughly 0.75% of the sample lies in the top ten.

TCRbeta CDR3 sequencing was performed on sorted unstimulated T cells and on proliferating T cells recovered from mixed lymphocyte reactions. Fresh whole blood from over eight HLA-typed healthy donors served as the source for isolating PBMCs. Unstimulated CD4+ regulatory T cells were FACS-sorted to map the origin of alloreactive clones. This chain is built from TRBV2 and TRBJ1-1; 5 matching bases give a weak D call of TRBD1. The sequence derives from a human donor in good health. Input material: Tregs sorted from blood. The base sequence is TGTGCCAGCAATGGACAGAACACTGAAGCTTTCTTT. This codes for CASNGQNTEAFF.